This T cell receptor beta chain is from a study of blood T cells in healthy people across ages. PCR was performed a second time for about 6 to 12 cycles using a sample-barcoded 5' primer and a J-beta primer mix. A template-switch adaptor with 12 random nucleotides tagged each cDNA molecule. TCRdb re-called the 5' RACE reads with MiXCR, one entry per CDR3 protein. The data hold roughly 830,000 distinct CDR3 sequences, with 60% to 80% observed a single time. Germline assignment: CDR1 MNHNY and CDR2 SVGAGI (reference sequence). This CDR3 region has 14 residues. The V and J ends lost 6 bases and 6 bases, in that order; junction bases with no gene match: 9.

This chain joins TRBV6-6 and TRBJ1-2; 8 bases are a match to TRBD1. The sample comprised blood. The TCR comes from a man aged 25 to 40 in good health. CDR3 bases: TGTGCCAGCAGCGACAGGGGAAAGGAAGATGGCTACACCTTC. Translation gives CASSDRGKEDGYTF.